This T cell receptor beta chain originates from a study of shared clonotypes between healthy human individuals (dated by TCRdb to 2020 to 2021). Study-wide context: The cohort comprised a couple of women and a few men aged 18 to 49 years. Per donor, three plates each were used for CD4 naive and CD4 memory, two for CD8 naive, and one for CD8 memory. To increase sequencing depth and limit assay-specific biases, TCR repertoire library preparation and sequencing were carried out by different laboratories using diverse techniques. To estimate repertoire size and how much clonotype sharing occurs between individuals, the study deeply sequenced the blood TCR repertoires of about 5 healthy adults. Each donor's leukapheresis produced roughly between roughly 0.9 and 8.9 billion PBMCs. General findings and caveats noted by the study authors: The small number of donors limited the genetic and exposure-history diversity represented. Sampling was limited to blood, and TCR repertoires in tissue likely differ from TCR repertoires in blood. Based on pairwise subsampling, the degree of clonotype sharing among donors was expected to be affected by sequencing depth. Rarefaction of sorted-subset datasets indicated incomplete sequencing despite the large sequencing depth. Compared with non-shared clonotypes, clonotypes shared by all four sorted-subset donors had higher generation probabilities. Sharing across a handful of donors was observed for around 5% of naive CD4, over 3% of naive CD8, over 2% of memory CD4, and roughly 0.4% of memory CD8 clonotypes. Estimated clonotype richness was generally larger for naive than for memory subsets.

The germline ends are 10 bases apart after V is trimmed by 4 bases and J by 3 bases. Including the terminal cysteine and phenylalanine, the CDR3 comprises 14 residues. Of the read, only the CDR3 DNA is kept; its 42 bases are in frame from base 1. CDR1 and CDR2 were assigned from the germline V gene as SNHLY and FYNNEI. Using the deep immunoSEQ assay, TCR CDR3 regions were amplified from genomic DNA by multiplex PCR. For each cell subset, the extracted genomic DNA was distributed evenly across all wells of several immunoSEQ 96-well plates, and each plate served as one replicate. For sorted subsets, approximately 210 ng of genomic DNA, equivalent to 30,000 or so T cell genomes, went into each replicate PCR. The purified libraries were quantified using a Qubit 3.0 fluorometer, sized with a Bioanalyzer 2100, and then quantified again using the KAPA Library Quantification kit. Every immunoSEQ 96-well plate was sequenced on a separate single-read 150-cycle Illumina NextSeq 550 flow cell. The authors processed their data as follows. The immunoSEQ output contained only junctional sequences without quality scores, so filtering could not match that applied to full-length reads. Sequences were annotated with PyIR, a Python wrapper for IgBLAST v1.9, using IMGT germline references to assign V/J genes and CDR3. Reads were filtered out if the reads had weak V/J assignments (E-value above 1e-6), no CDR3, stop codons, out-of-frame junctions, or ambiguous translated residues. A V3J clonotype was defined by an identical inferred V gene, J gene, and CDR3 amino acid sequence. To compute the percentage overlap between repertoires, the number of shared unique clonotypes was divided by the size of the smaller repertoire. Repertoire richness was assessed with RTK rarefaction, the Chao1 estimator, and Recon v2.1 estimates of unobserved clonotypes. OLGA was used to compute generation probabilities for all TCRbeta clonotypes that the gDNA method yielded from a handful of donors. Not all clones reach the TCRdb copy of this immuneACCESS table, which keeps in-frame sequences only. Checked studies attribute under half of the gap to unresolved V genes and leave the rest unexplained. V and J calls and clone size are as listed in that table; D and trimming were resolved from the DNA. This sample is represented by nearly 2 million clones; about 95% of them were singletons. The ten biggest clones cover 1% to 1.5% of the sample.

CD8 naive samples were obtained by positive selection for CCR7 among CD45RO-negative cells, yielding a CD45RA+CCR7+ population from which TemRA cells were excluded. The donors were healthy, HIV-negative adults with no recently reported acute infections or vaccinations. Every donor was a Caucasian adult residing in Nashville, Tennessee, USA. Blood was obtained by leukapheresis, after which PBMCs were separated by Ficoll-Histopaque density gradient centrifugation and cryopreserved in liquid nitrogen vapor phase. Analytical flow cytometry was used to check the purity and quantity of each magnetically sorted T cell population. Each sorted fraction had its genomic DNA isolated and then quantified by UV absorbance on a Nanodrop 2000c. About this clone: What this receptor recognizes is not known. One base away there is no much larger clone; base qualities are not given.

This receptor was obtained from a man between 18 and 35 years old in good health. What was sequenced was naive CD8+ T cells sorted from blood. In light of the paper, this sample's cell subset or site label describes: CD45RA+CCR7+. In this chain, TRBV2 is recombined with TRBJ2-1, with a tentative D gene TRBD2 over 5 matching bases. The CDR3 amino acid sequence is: CASSVLGGYNEQFF. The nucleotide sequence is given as TGTGCCAGCAGTGTACTCGGAGGCTACAATGAGCAGTTCTTC.